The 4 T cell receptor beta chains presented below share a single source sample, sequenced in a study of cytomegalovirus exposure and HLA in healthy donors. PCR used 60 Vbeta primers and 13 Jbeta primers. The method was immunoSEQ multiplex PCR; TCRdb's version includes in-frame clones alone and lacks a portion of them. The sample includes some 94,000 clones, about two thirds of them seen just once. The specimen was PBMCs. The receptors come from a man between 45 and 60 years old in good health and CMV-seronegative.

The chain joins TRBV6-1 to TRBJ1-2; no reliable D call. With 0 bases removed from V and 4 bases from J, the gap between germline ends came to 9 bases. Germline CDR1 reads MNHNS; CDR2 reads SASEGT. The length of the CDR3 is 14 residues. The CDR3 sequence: CASSEAPGSYGYTF. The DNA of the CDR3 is TGTGCCAGCAGTGAAGCTCCAGGATCCTATGGCTACACCTTC.

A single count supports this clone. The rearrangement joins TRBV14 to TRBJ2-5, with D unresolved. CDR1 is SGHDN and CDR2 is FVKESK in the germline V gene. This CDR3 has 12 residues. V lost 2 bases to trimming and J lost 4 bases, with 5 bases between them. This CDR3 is CASSQSRETQYF. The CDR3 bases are TGTGCCAGCAGCCAAAGTAGAGAGACCCAGTACTTC.

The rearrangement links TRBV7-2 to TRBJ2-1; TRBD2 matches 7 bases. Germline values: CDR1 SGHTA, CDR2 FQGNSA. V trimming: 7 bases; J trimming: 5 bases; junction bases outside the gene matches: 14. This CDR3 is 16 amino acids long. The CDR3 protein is CASTLWGGYVDNEQFF. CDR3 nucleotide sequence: TGTGCCAGCACCCTATGGGGGGGGTACGTCGACAATGAGCAGTTCTTC.

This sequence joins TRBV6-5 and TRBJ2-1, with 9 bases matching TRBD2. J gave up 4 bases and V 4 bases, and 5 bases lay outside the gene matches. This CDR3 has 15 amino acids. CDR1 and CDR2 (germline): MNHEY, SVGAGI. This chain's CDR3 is CASSLASGVYNEQFF. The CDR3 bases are TGTGCCAGCAGTTTAGCTAGCGGGGTATACAATGAGCAGTTCTTC.